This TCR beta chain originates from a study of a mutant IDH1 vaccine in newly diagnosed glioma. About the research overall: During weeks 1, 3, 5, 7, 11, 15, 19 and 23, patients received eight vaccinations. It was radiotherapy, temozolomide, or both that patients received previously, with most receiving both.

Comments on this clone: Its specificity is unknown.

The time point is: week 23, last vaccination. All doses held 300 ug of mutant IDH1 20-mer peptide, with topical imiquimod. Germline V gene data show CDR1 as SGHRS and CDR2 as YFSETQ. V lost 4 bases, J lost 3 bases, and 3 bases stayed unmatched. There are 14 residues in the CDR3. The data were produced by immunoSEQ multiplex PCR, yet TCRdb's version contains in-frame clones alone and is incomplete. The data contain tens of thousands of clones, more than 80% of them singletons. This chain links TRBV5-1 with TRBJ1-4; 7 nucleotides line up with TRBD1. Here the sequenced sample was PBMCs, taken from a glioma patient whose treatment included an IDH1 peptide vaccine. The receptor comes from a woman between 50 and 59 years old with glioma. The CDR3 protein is CASSPGQPNEKLFF. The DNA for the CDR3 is TGCGCCAGCAGCCCGGGACAGCCTAATGAAAAACTGTTTTTT.